This T cell receptor (beta chain) was sequenced during a study of metastatic and nonmetastatic thyroid tumors. On the study more broadly: Repertoire data that came from the blood and tumor or nodule tissue of malignant and benign thyroid patients were compared. Study-wide points: According to reports, the diversity of TCR beta was significantly higher in malignant thyroid tumors than in benign nodules, and this held in both blood and tumor samples.

Regarding this clone: What it binds is not known.

Treatment of any kind had been given to no patient before thyroid surgery. The germline V gene encodes CDR1 MNHNS and CDR2 SASEGT. This CDR3 is built from 17 residues. Losses at the gene ends were 0 bases for V and 5 bases for J; bases not matched to a gene: 6. In the authors' workflow: The study took CDR3 differences across clinicopathological groups and made a distant-metastasis classifier for papillary thyroid cancer from them. TCRdb reanalyzed the PCR reads via MiXCR. The authors' filters were not applied to this entry. There are 60,000 to 85,000 clones in the sample; less than 20% occur only once, and 9.5% to 15% lies in the top ten.

Sequencing was carried out using blood. The chain has TRBV6-1 and TRBJ2-1, with 11 bases fitting TRBD2. The source is a female donor with papillary thyroid cancer or a benign thyroid nodule (not recorded which). Some clones in this sample may be carry-over from other donors' samples. Written as DNA, the CDR3 is TGTGCCAGCAGTGAAGCGAAGGGACTAGCGGATGACAATGAGCAGTTCTTC. Translating it yields CASSEAKGLADDNEQFF.